The clone carrying this T cell receptor (beta chain) was counted once. The antigen is not known. Germline CDR1 MNHNS, CDR2 SASEGT. The V gene end was trimmed by 1 base and the J gene end by 8 bases; junction bases not matched to a gene: 8. This CDR3 has 15 residues. This sample is drawn from a study of neurological immune-mediated disorders. The authors made cDNA by 5'RACE with 10-nucleotide random UMIs. Every sequencing run drew on 15-18 subjects and yielded over 180 million TCR-beta sequences. TCRdb fed the 5' RACE reads into MiXCR, producing one record per CDR3 protein. The table records 30,000 or so distinct CDR3 sequences, about an eighth of them present only once. Time point denoted: technical triplicate 2. Libraries from sorted cells used about 950,000 T cells (CD4+ or CD8+). Study outcomes and limitations: No expanded-clone CDR3 amino acid sequence recurred across subjects, suggesting private TCR-beta repertoires.

The specimen sequenced was CD4+ T cells from blood. The V and J genes are TRBV6-1 and TRBJ1-5; TRBD1 matches 7 bases. The clonotype originates from a female donor with HTLV-1-associated myelopathy (HAM/TSP). The CDR3 region has the DNA TGTGCCAGCAGTGAAGATGGGGGACAGACTGAGCCCCAGCATTTT. The encoded protein is CASSEDGGQTEPQHF.